This TCR beta chain was sequenced in a study of blood T cell repertoires in COVID-19. About the research overall: Acute and convalescent COVID-19 specimens originated in the United States, Italy and Spain.

Original methodology: Quantification of nucleated cells was approximated via reference gene primer amplification. Clones were sequenced by immunoSEQ multiplex PCR, and TCRdb holds only the in-frame ones, with some missing. V, J and clone size reflect that table, while D and trimming were determined from the DNA. Of roughly 220,000 clones in the sample, roughly 80% are singletons; the top ten hold about 1.3%. Trimming took off 6 bases at V and 5 bases at J, with 13 bases between the two ends. The CDR3 covers 13 residues. CDR1 is MNHNY and CDR2 is SVGAGI in the germline V gene (reference sequence). Participants were aged roughly 18 to 90 years, lived in under 30 US areas, and enrolled virtually. Participant-reported clinical history was the basis for cohort assignment. Of note for this clone: The sample contains more than one DNA sequence encoding this CDR3.

This TCR came from a woman aged 40 to 50 with acute COVID-19. The rearrangement uses TRBV6-6 and TRBJ1-2, with a possible D match to TRBD1 (6 bases). The sequenced material came from PBMCs or T cells enriched from blood (not recorded which). The CDR3 sequence is CASSPTGLYGYTF. As DNA, the CDR3 is TGTGCCAGCAGCCCCACAGGGCTTTATGGCTACACCTTC.